Following are 16 T cell receptor beta chains from one sample sequenced in a study of blood T cell repertoires in COVID-19. The repertoire was sequenced with immunoSEQ multiplex PCR; TCRdb's copy has only in-frame clones and lacks some. The sample records 95,000 to 120,000 clones, 85% to 90% being singletons. Material: peripheral blood. These receptors all stem from a woman aged 50 to 65 with acute or convalescent COVID-19.

J is TRBJ1-5 and V is TRBV5-1; D is perhaps TRBD1 (5 bases). CDR1 is SGHRS and CDR2 is YFSETQ in the germline V gene. The CDR3 length is 16 residues. V was trimmed by 0 bases and J by 6 bases, leaving 16 bases between them. The CDR3 loop is CASSLGAPGGGQPQHF. DNA for the CDR3: TGCGCCAGCAGCTTGGGAGCCCCGGGGGGGGGTCAGCCCCAGCATTTT. Supplemented by reference TRBV5-1 and TRBJ1-5, the full variable domain reads KAGVTQTPRYLIKTRGQQVTLSCSPISGHRSVSWYQQTPGQGLQFLFEYFSETQRNKGNFPGRFSGRQFSNSRSEMNVSTLELGDSALYLCASSLGAPGGGQPQHFGDGTRLSIL.

This clone was recorded once. The chain recombines TRBV3-1 (or the pseudogene TRBV3-2) with TRBJ2-7, with D possibly matching TRBD2 (6 bases). Germline-derived CDR1 and CDR2 are LGHDT and YNNKEL (reference sequence). Trimming shortened V by 4 bases and J by 4 bases, and 17 bases separated the two germline ends. The CDR3 sequence is 15 residues long. CDR3 sequence reads: CASSRSIGSEYEQYF. CDR3 nucleotide sequence: TGTGCCAGCAGCCGATCAATCGGGAGCGAATACGAGCAGTACTTC.

The chain couples TRBV7-9 to TRBJ1-2; 12 bases agree with TRBD1. This CDR3 region has 17 residues. The V and J ends lost 4 bases and 6 bases, in that order; junction bases with no gene match: 12. The V gene's germline CDR1 is SEHNR and CDR2 FQNEAQ (reference sequence). The CDR3 sequence: CASSSTRDRGPQNGYTF. The CDR3 coding sequence is TGTGCCAGCAGCTCAACCCGGGACAGGGGGCCTCAGAATGGCTACACCTTC.

V and J are TRBV9 and TRBJ1-2, with D possibly TRBD1 on 6 matching bases. CDR3 length: 14 amino acids. The V end lost 0 bases, the J end lost 6 bases, and 12 bases lay between the germline ends. CDR1 is SGDLS, CDR2 YYNGEE, per germline. CDR3 coding DNA: TGTGCCAGCAGCGTAGAAAAGGGGGTAGATGGCTACACCTTC. Encoded protein: CASSVEKGVDGYTF.

The CDR3, as DNA: TGTGCCAGCAGTGGACTAATGGAGACCCAGTACTTC. Translation gives CASSGLMETQYF. The chain is built from TRBV25-1 and TRBJ2-5; D is possibly TRBD2 (5 bases). The CDR3 consists of 12 residues. The germline V and J ends were trimmed by 4 bases and 5 bases, with 8 bases remaining between them. Germline V gene sequence: CDR1 MGHDK, CDR2 SYGVNS.

V and J are TRBV9 and TRBJ2-1, with a weak D call TRBD2 (6 bases). The germline V and J ends were trimmed by 0 bases and 10 bases, with 20 bases remaining between them. CDR1 and CDR2 from the germline V gene are SGDLS and YYNGEE. This CDR3 region has 16 residues. The CDR3: CASSVEAGSLNWEQFF. The CDR3 DNA follows: TGTGCCAGCAGCGTAGAGGCGGGATCCCTTAATTGGGAGCAGTTCTTC. Full variable domain (missing parts from reference TRBV9 and TRBJ2-1): DSGVTQTPKHLITATGQRVTLRCSPRSGDLSVYWYQQSLDQGLQFLIQYYNGEERAKGNILERFSAQQFPDLHSELNLSSLELGDSALYFCASSVEAGSLNWEQFFGPGTRLTVL.

The rearrangement links TRBV4-1 to TRBJ1-1; D call uncertain. The CDR3 has 13 amino acids. V lost 1 base and J 5 bases, leaving 8 bases between the germline ends. Germline V lookup: CDR1 MGHRA, CDR2 YSYEKL. CDR3 region: CASSQGRRTEAFF. In DNA, the CDR3 is TGCGCCAGCAGCCAAGGACGGAGGACTGAAGCTTTCTTT.

This sequence joins TRBV7-8 and TRBJ2-1; perhaps TRBD1 as D (6 bases). The CDR3 is made up of 14 amino acids. CDR1 SGHVS and CDR2 FQNEAQ come from the germline V gene. Trimming shortened V by 1 base and J by 4 bases, and 8 bases separated the two germline ends. The CDR3 DNA sequence: TGTGCCAGCAGCTTAGAACAGGGATACAATGAGCAGTTCTTC. Residues: CASSLEQGYNEQFF.

This chain links TRBV4-1 with TRBJ1-2, with a weak D call TRBD1 (5 bases). Trimming removed 0 bases at V and 4 bases at J, with 9 bases between. CDR1 and CDR2 from the germline V gene are MGHRA and YSYEKL. CDR3 length: 14 residues. CDR3 protein: CASSQEVGPYGYTF. The CDR3 DNA is TGCGCCAGCAGCCAAGAAGTGGGGCCCTATGGCTACACCTTC.

This chain joins TRBV10-3 and TRBJ2-5; TRBD1 is a possible D gene (6 bases). The CDR3 length is 18 residues. With 3 bases removed from V and 4 bases from J, the gap between germline ends came to 24 bases. Per the germline V gene, CDR1 is ENHRY and CDR2 is SYGVKD. CDR3 loop: CAISDQGSLGGIGETQYF. The CDR3, as DNA: TGTGCCATCAGTGACCAGGGGTCCTTGGGTGGTATAGGAGAGACCCAGTACTTC.

V and J are TRBV19 and TRBJ1-4; D not certain. The CDR3 has 13 residues. Per the germline V gene, CDR1 is LNHDA and CDR2 is SQIVND (reference sequence). V dropped 2 bases and J dropped 6 bases, with 7 bases sitting between them. The CDR3 loop is CASSIMADEKLFF. As DNA, the CDR3 is TGTGCCAGTAGTATAATGGCGGATGAAAAACTGTTTTTT.

The sample holds one count of this clone. V is TRBV15 and J is TRBJ2-3; possible D gene TRBD2, 5 bases. The V end lost 3 bases, the J end lost 2 bases, and 12 bases lay between the germline ends. The CDR3 is made up of 15 amino acids. Germline V CDR1 and CDR2: LNHNV, YYDKDF (reference sequence). The CDR3 here is CATSRMGVITDTQYF. The CDR3 DNA reads TGTGCCACCAGCAGGATGGGAGTTATCACAGATACGCAGTATTTT.

The rearrangement joins TRBV5-8 to TRBJ2-7; 7 positions agree with TRBD1. Germline assignment: CDR1 SGHTS and CDR2 YDEGEE. After removal of 7 bases from V and 0 bases from J, the junction contained 10 bases not matched to a gene. This CDR3 comprises 15 residues. CDR3 nucleotides: TGTGCCAGCCCGACGGACAGGACCAACTCCTACGAGCAGTACTTC. It encodes CASPTDRTNSYEQYF.

J is TRBJ1-1 and V is TRBV7-9, with D hard to call. CDR1 SEHNR and CDR2 FQNEAQ come from the germline V gene (reference sequence). This CDR3 spans 15 amino acids. Trimming took 5 bases from V and 7 from J, leaving 20 bases between them. The CDR3 loop is CASSTLSGSLSEAFF. The CDR3, as DNA: TGTGCCAGCAGCACCCTTTCCGGGAGTTTAAGTGAAGCTTTCTTT.

For the CDR3, the DNA is TGTGCCAGCAGTGGACTTGGGGGGGGCGCGGAGACCCAGTACTTC. It specifies CASSGLGGGAETQYF. The chain is built from TRBV2 and TRBJ2-5; TRBD2 might be the D (7 bases). The CDR3 consists of 15 residues. The V and J ends lost 4 bases and 5 bases respectively, with 17 bases between them. Germline V gene data show CDR1 as SNHLY and CDR2 as FYNNEI.

This chain connects TRBV10-3 to TRBJ1-6; no definite D call. Trimming shortened V by 3 bases and J by 7 bases, and 4 bases separated the two germline ends. The CDR3 spans 12 residues. The germline V gene has CDR1 ENHRY and CDR2 SYGVKD. For the CDR3, the DNA is TGTGCCATCAGTGACCAGAATTCACCCCTCCACTTT. The encoded protein is CAISDQNSPLHF.